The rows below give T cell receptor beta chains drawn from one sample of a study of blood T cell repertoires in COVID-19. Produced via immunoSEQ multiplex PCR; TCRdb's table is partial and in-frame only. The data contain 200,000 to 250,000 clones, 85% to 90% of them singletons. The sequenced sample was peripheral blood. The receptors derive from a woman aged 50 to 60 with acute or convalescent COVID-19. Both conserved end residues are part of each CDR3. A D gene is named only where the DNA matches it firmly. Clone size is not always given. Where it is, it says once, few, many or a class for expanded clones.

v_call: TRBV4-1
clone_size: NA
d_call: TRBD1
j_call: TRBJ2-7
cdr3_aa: CASTFATGGIYEQYF
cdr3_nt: TGCGCCAGCACCTTCGCGACAGGGGGCATTTACGAGCAGTACTTC

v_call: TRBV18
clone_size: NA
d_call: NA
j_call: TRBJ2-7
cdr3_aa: CASSTRREKYEQYF
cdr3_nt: TGTGCCAGCTCGACGAGGAGGGAGAAGTACGAGCAGTACTTC

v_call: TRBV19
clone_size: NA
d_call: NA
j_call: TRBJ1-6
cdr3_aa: CASGVRGVESPLHF
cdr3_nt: TGTGCCAGTGGTGTACGGGGAGTAGAATCACCCCTCCACTTT

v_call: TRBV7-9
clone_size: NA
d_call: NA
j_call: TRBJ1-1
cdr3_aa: CASSLGGMNTEAFF
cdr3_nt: TGTGCCAGCAGCTTGGGAGGCATGAACACTGAAGCTTTCTTT

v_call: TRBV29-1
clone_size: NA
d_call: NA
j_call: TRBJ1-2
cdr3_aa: CSVTQSAGGYTF
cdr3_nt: TGCAGCGTAACGCAGTCCGCAGGGGGCTACACCTTC

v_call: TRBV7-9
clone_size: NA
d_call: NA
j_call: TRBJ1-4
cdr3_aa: CASSTRQEKEKLFF
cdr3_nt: TGTGCCAGCAGCACCCGACAGGAGAAGGAAAAACTGTTTTTT

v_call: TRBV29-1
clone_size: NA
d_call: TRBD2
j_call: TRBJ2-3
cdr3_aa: CTFSGSSTDTQYF
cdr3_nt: TGCACCTTCAGCGGGAGTAGCACAGATACGCAGTATTTT

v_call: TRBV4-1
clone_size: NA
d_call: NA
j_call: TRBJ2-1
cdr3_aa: CASSFRPLPGEQFF
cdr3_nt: TGCGCCAGCAGCTTTCGGCCCCTCCCAGGTGAGCAGTTCTTC

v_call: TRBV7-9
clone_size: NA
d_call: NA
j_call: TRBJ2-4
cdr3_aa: CASSLPGQIGNIQYF
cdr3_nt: TGTGCCAGCAGCTTACCGGGACAAATCGGAAACATTCAGTACTTC

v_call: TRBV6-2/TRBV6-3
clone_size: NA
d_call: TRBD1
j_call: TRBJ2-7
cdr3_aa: CASSYTAWDRGDYEQYF
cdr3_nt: TGTGCCAGCAGTTACACGGCCTGGGACAGGGGAGATTACGAGCAGTACTTC

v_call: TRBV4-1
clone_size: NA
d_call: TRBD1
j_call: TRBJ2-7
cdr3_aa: CASSQDLGTGIYEQYF
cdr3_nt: TGCGCCAGCAGCCAAGATTTGGGGACAGGGATCTACGAGCAGTACTTC

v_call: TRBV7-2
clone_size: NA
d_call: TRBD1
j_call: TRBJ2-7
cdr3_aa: CASSLYRDRDYEQYF
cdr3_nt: TGTGCCAGCAGCCTTTACCGGGACAGGGACTACGAGCAGTACTTC

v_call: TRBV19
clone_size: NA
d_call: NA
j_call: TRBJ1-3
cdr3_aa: CASTSSGNTIYF
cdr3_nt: TGTGCCAGTACCTCCTCTGGAAACACCATATATTTT

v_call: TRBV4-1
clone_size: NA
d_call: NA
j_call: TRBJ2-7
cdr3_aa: CASSRDDTRVEQYF
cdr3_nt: TGCGCCAGCAGCCGCGACGATACCCGGGTCGAGCAGTACTTC

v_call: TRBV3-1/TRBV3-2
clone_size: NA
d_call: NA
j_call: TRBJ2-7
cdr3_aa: CARQWGPYEQYF
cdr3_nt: TGTGCCCGCCAATGGGGGCCCTACGAGCAGTACTTC

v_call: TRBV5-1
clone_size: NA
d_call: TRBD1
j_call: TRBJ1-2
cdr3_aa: CASSPGGTELLGYTF
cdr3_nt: TGCGCCAGCAGCCCGGGGGGGACAGAGCTATTAGGCTACACCTTC

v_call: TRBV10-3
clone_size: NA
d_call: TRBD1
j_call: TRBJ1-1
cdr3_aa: CAISGTGGMNTEAFF
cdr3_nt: TGTGCCATCAGTGGAACAGGGGGAATGAACACTGAAGCTTTCTTT

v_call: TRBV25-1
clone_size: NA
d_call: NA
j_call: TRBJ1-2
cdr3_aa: CASSATGRGYTF
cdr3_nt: TGTGCCAGCAGTGCAACAGGGCGCGGCTACACCTTC

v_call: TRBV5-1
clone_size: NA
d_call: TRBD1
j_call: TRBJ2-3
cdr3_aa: CASSLGGTGGPDTQYF
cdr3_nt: TGCGCCAGCAGCTTGGGGGGGACAGGGGGCCCAGATACGCAGTATTTT

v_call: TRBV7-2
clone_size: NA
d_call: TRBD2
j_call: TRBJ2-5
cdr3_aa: CASSLASGGAAETQYF
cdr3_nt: TGTGCCAGCAGCTTAGCTAGCGGGGGGGCCGCAGAGACCCAGTACTTC

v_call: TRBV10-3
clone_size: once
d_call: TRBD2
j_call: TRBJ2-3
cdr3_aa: CAISPGTSYRDTQYF
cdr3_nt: TGTGCCATCAGTCCCGGGACTAGCTACCGGGATACGCAGTATTTT

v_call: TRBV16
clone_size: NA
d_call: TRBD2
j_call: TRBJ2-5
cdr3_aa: CASSQYGLAEETQYF
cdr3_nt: TGTGCCAGCAGCCAATACGGACTAGCGGAAGAGACCCAGTACTTC

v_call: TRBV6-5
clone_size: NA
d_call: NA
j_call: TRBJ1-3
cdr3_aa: CASSSAGNGGNTIYF
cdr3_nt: TGTGCCAGCAGTTCGGCGGGCAACGGGGGAAACACCATATATTTT

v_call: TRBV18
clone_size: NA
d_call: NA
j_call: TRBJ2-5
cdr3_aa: CASSPPRPEETQYF
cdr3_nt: TGTGCCAGCTCACCACCCCGACCGGAGGAGACCCAGTACTTC

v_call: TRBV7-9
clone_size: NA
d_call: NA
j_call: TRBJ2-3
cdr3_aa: CASSLTAGPDTQYF
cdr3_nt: TGTGCCAGCAGCCTAACAGCAGGGCCAGATACGCAGTATTTT

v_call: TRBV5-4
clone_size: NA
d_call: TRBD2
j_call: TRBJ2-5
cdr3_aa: CASSVGLKETQYF
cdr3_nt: TGTGCCAGCAGCGTGGGACTAAAAGAGACCCAGTACTTC

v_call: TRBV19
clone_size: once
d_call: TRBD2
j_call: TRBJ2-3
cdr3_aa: CASSPRTSGRGADTQYF
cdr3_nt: TGTGCCAGTAGTCCACGGACTAGCGGGAGAGGCGCAGATACGCAGTATTTT

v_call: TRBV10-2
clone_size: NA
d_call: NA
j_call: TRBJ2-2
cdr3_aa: CASSESMRGELFF
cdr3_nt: TGCGCCAGCAGTGAGTCGATGCGGGGGGAGCTGTTTTTT

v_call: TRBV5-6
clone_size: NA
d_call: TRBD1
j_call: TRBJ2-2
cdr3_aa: CASSPWGTGLTGELFF
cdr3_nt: TGTGCCAGCAGCCCTTGGGGGACAGGGCTCACCGGGGAGCTGTTTTTT

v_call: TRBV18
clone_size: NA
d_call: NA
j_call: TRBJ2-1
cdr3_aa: CASSPPLAGWREQFF
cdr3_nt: TGTGCCAGCTCACCACCGCTAGCCGGGTGGAGGGAGCAGTTCTTC

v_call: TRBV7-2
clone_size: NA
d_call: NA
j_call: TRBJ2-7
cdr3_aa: CASSLATVSSYEQYF
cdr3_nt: TGTGCCAGCAGCTTAGCAACAGTCAGCTCCTACGAGCAGTACTTC

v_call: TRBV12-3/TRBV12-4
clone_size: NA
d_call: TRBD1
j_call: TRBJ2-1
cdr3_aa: CASNGDRGDEQFF
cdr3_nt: TGTGCCAGCAATGGGGACAGGGGAGATGAGCAGTTCTTC

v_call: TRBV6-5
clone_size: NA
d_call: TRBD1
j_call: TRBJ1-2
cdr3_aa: CASSSDRARGYTF
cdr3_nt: TGTGCCAGCAGTTCGGACAGGGCGAGAGGCTACACCTTC

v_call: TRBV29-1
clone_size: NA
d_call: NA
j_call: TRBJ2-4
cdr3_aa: CSVVETDNIQYF
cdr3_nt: TGCAGCGTTGTCGAGACAGATAACATTCAGTACTTC

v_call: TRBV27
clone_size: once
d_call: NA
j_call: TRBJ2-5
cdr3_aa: CASSLNRGLETQYF
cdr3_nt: TGTGCCAGCAGTTTAAACAGGGGACTTGAGACCCAGTACTTC

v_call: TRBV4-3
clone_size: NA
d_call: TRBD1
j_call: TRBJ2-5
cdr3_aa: CASSQDSGGRETQYF
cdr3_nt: TGCGCCAGCAGCCAAGATTCAGGGGGCCGGGAGACCCAGTACTTC

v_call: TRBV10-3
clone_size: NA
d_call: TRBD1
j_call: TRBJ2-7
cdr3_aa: CAMASGQNYEQYF
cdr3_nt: TGTGCCATGGCTTCGGGACAGAACTACGAGCAGTACTTC

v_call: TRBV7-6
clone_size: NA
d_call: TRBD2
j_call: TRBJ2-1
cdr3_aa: CASSSPHRGVNEQFF
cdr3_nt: TGTGCCAGCAGCTCCCCCCACCGGGGGGTCAATGAGCAGTTCTTC

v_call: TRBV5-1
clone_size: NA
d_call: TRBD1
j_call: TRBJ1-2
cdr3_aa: CASSWGTGGGYGYTF
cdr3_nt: TGCGCCAGCAGCTGGGGGACAGGAGGCGGCTATGGCTACACCTTC

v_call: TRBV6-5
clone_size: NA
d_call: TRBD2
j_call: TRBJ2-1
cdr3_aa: CASKTGGPRNEQFF
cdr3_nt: TGTGCCAGCAAAACGGGGGGGCCCCGGAATGAGCAGTTCTTC

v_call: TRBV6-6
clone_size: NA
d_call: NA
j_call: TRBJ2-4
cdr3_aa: CASGGVADIQYF
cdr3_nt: TGTGCCAGCGGAGGGGTCGCGGACATTCAGTACTTC

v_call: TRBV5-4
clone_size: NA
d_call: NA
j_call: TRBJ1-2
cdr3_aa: CATVTDSPNYGYTF
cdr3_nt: TGTGCCACAGTAACGGACAGCCCTAACTATGGCTACACCTTC

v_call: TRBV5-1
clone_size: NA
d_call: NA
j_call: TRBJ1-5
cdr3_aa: CASSPDADQPQHF
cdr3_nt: TGCGCCAGCAGCCCTGACGCGGATCAGCCCCAGCATTTT

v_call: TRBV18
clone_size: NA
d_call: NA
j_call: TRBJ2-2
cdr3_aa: CASSPRQAGELFF
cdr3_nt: TGTGCCAGCTCACCACGGCAGGCCGGGGAGCTGTTTTTT

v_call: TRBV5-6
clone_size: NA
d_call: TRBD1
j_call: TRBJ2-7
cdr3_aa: CASSGYFTGEYEQYF
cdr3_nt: TGTGCCAGCTCCGGCTACTTTACAGGGGAATACGAGCAGTACTTC

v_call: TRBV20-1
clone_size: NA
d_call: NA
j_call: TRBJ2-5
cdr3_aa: CSASNAAGTQETQYF
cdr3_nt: TGCAGTGCTAGTAATGCGGCGGGGACTCAAGAGACCCAGTACTTC

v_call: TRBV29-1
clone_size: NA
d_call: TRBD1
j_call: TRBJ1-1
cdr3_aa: CSVVDRARAFF
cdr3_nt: TGCAGCGTTGTGGACAGGGCCAGAGCTTTCTTT

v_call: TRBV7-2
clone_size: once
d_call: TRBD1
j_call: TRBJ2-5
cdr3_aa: CASSLYRGAEETQYF
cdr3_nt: TGTGCCAGCAGCTTATACAGGGGCGCAGAAGAGACCCAGTACTTC

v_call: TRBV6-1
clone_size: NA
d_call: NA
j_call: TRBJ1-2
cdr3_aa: CASSGAVGRTNYGYTF
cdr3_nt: TGTGCCAGCAGTGGCGCTGTGGGGAGGACTAACTATGGCTACACCTTC

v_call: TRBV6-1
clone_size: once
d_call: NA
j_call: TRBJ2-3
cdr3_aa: CASSEVQGKDTQYF
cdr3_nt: TGTGCCAGCAGTGAAGTACAGGGCAAAGATACGCAGTATTTT

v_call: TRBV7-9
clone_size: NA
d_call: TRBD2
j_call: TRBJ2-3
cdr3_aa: CASSVTSVDTQYF
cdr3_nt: TGTGCCAGCAGCGTTACTAGCGTTGATACGCAGTATTTT

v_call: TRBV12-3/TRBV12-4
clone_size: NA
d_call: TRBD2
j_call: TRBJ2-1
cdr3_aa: CASSPDGGGEQFF
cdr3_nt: TGTGCCAGCAGTCCAGACGGGGGGGGTGAGCAGTTCTTC

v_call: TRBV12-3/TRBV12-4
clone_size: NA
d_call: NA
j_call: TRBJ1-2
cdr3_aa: CASSGNRYGYTF
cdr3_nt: TGTGCCAGCAGTGGCAACCGCTATGGCTACACCTTC